This T cell receptor (beta chain) is from a study of T cell responses to AZD1222 COVID-19 vaccine. The CDR3 spans 13 residues. Deletions cut 0 bases from V and 9 bases from J, with 8 bases between. The method was immunoSEQ multiplex PCR; TCRdb's version includes in-frame clones alone and lacks a portion of them. The repertoire consists of roughly 100,000 clones, with around 90% occurring once and the leading ten covering roughly 1.1%. About this clone: Antigen unknown.

Study-level results: Clonal diversity was possibly underestimated, and white British individuals and females predominated among donors. Only a handful of individuals given AZD1222 were seropositive at baseline. In the spike-specific TCR repertoire, nearly half reportedly target unmutated variant regions.

The sample was peripheral blood, taken on day 0 of AZD1222 vaccination. The chain recombines TRBV12-3 or TRBV12-4 with TRBJ2-2; D remains ambiguous. This TCR derives from an adult in good health. This CDR3 reads CASSLAAGRELFF. CDR3 nucleotide sequence: TGTGCCAGCAGTTTAGCGGCCGGCCGGGAGCTGTTTTTT.